This TCR beta chain was observed in a study of cytomegalovirus exposure and HLA in healthy donors. This clone was counted between two and nine times. V lost 0 bases and J 4 bases, leaving 6 bases between the germline ends. The CDR3 extends over 13 amino acids. In germline, CDR1 is SGHVS, CDR2 FQNEAQ. 60 Vbeta and 13 Jbeta primers were used in PCR. Per the authors' pipeline: A later analysis counted 70 million to 85 million unique TCR beta chains, some 12 million shared. The assay was immunoSEQ multiplex PCR, and TCRdb's table has in-frame clones only and misses some. The V and J calls and clone size come from that table; D and trimming were worked out from the DNA. The sample shows 70,000 to 95,000 clones, 80% of them seen only once.

This chain connects TRBV7-8 to TRBJ1-2; D is uncertain. Sequenced input: PBMCs. This sequence originates from a man in his late teens or twenties in good health and CMV-seronegative. CDR3 nucleotide sequence: TGTGCCAGCAGCTTAGCAGGAGGCTATGGCTACACCTTC. This translates into CASSLAGGYGYTF.